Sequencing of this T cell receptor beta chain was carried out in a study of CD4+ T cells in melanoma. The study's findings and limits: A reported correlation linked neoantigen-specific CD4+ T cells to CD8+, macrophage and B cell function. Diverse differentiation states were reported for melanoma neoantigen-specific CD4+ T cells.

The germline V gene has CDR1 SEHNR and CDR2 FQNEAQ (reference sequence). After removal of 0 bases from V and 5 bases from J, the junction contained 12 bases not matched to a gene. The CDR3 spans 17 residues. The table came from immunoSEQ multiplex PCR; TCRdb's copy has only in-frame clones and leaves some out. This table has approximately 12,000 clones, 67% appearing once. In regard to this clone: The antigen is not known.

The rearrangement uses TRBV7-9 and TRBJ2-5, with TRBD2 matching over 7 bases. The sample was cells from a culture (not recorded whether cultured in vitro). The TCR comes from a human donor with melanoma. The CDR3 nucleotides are TGTGCCAGCAGCTTAGCGACCAGCGGGGAACCCCGTGAGACCCAGTACTTC. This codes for CASSLATSGEPRETQYF. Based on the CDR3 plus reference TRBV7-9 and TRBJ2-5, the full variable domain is DTGVSQNPRHKITKRGQNVTFRCDPISEHNRLYWYRQTLGQGPEFLTYFQNEAQLEKSRLLSDRFSAERPKGSFSTLEIQRTEQGDSAMYLCASSLATSGEPRETQYFGPGTRLLVL.